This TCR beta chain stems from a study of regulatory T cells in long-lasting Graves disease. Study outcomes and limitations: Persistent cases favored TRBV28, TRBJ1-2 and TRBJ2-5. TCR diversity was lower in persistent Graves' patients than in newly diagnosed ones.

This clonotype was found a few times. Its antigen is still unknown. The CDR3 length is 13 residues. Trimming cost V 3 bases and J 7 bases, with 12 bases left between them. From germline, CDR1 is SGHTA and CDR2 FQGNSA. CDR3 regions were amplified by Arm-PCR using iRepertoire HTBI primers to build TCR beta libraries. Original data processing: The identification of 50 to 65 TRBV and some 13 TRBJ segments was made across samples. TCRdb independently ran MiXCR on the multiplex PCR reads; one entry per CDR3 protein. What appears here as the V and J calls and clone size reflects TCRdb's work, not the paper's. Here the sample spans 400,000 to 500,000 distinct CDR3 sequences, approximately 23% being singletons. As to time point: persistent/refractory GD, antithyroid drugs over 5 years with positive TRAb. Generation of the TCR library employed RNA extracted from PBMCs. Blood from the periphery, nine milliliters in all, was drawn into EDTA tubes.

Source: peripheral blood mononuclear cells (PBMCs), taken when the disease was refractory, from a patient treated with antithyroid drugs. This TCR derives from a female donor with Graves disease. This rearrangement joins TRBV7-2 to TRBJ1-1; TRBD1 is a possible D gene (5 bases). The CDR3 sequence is CASSFGTNFEAFF. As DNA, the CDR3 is TGTGCCAGCAGCTTCGGGACCAATTTTGAAGCTTTCTTT.